This TCR beta chain was profiled in a study of cytomegalovirus exposure and HLA in healthy donors. Overall study context: Findings of an earlier analysis included about 100 million unique TCR beta sequences from some 180 million T cells.

60 Vbeta and 13 Jbeta primers were used in PCR. Methods used by the authors: A later analysis counted about 80 million unique TCR beta chains, some 10 million shared. Generated by immunoSEQ multiplex PCR, the TCRdb table keeps only in-frame clones and is missing some. The DNA gave D and trimming, while V, J and clone size come from that table. The sample carries over 45,000 clones, over 75% recorded once. The table lists this clone with a count of one. CDR1 and CDR2 (germline): SNHLY, FYNNEI. The ends were cut back, 4 bases at V and 4 bases at J, with 10 bases in the middle. The length of the CDR3 is 13 residues.

V usage is TRBV2 and J usage is TRBJ1-2; D is uncertain. The sequenced material came from PBMCs. The clonotype originates from a boy aged 5-17 years in good health and CMV-seropositive. The chain's CDR3 is CASSVGGIYGYTF. The CDR3 DNA follows: TGTGCCAGCAGTGTGGGAGGGATCTATGGCTACACCTTC. Variable domain in full (rest from reference TRBV2 and TRBJ1-2): EPEVTQTPSHQVTQMGQEVILRCVPISNHLYFYWYRQILGQKVEFLVSFYNNEISEKSEIFDDQFSVERPDGSNFTLKIRSTKLEDSAMYFCASSVGGIYGYTFGSGTRLTVV.